This T cell receptor beta chain was captured in a study of CD8+ T cells in alopecia areata. The length of the CDR3 is 15 residues. The V segment lost 4 bases and the J segment 0 bases; nucleotides outside the gene matches: 5. Germline V gives CDR1 GTSNPN, CDR2 SVGIG (reference sequence). cDNA prepared by RNA extraction and subsequent reverse transcription served as the template for sequencing. The assay was immunoSEQ multiplex PCR, and TCRdb's table has in-frame clones only and misses some. The table shows 130,000 or so clones, with about 46% occurring only once. Peripheral blood samples and lesional scalp punch biopsies were obtained from alopecia areata patients. This clone appeared a few times. Its cognate antigen is unknown. Study-level points and caveats: Sharing of TCRs across patients appeared less clear than in mice, possibly for HLA-related reasons. Tissue-resident alphabeta T cells belonging to normal skin likewise get sequenced within scalp specimens.

Sequencing was performed on CD8+ T cells sorted from blood, taken at week 0. V usage is TRBV30 and J usage is TRBJ1-4; 7 bases line up with TRBD1. This clonotype was sampled from a human donor with alopecia areata. DNA for the CDR3: TGTGCCTGGACTCAGGGGGTTCCAACTAATGAAAAACTGTTTTTT. Encoded protein: CAWTQGVPTNEKLFF.